This T cell receptor beta chain comes out of a study of CD8 T cells in ankylosing spondylitis. Libraries for TCR beta were made by quantitative 5'-RACE with molecular barcodes. TCRdb re-called the 5' RACE reads with MiXCR, one entry per CDR3 protein. Of about 800,000 distinct CDR3 sequences in the sample, 10% to 15% were seen once. Germline CDR1 and CDR2: LGHNA and YSLEER. The V and J ends lost 1 base and 3 bases respectively, with 7 bases between them. This CDR3 region has 13 residues. This clonotype was recorded many times. No antigen is known for it. Study findings and constraints: A TCR beta motif of under ten highly homologous variants seemed to mark ankylosing spondylitis blood. Disease-linked clones reportedly showed significant enrichment in matched ankylosing spondylitis synovial fluid.

V gene TRBV4-3 combines with J gene TRBJ2-7; D is unclear. The clonotype was recovered from a male donor with ankylosing spondylitis. Material for sequencing was blood, either unsorted or a sorted T cell fraction (not recorded which). The DNA for the CDR3 is TGCGCCAGCAGCCAAGGGCGCAGCTACGAGCAGTACTTC. Encoded protein: CASSQGRSYEQYF.